Each of the 23 T cell receptor beta chains below was sequenced from the same sample in a study of molecular identifiers for immune sequencing clone quantification. TCRdb processed the PCR reads anew with MiXCR; each CDR3 protein has one entry. Counted here are around 470,000 distinct CDR3 sequences, around 23% occurring once; the ten biggest clones make up around 0.79%. The sample was naive CD8+ T cells from blood, with Jurkat cell RNA spiked in. Sample subset: FACS-sorted CD8+CD4-CCR7+CD45RA+ naive T cells. The receptors derive from a human donor in good health. Some libraries in this study had Jurkat cell RNA spiked in.

This clonotype was observed many times. V is TRBV5-1 and J is TRBJ1-4; D gene uncertain. Germline V lookup: CDR1 SGHRS, CDR2 YFSETQ. The CDR3 is 13 residues long. Between the trimmed V and J ends, which lost 4 bases and 4 bases, there was a span of 8 bases. The CDR3 sequence is CASSVDNNEKLFF. CDR3 nucleotides: TGCGCCAGCAGCGTGGATAATAATGAAAAACTGTTTTTT.

For this clonotype: At one of its ends the junction is not consistent with the germline gene, which may arise from a read error. The gene calls are TRBV14 and TRBJ2-2; possibly TRBD2 for D (5 bases). Looked up from germline, CDR1 is SGHDN and CDR2 is FVKESK. CDR3 length equals 17 residues. The CDR3 sequence: CASSPLGVGRNTGELCF. Here the CDR3 DNA reads TGTGCCAGCAGCCCACTAGGCGTGGGAAGGAACACCGGGGAGCTGTGTTTT.

This clonotype was observed a few times. CDR3 loop: CASSYSLAGGVRSNEQFF. DNA of the CDR3: TGTGCCAGCAGTTACTCACTAGCGGGAGGAGTAAGGAGCAATGAGCAGTTCTTC. J is TRBJ2-1 and V is TRBV6-5; 12 bases are a match to TRBD2. Germline lookup yields CDR1 MNHEY and CDR2 SVGAGI. J was trimmed by 6 bases and V by 0 bases; bases with no gene match: 9. There are 18 residues in the CDR3.

The rearrangement links TRBV27 to TRBJ2-2, with D perhaps matching TRBD2 (5 bases). The germline CDR1 and CDR2 sequences are MNHEY and SMNVEV (reference sequence). The germline V and J ends were trimmed by 3 bases and 7 bases, with 9 bases remaining between them. There are 13 residues in the CDR3. CDR3 in amino acids: CASSFPGGGELFF. The DNA for the CDR3 is TGTGCCAGCAGTTTTCCAGGAGGCGGGGAGCTGTTTTTT.

In its sample, this clonotype was seen many times. The V and J genes are TRBV7-9 and TRBJ1-1; maybe TRBD1 (5 bases). The CDR3 spans 14 residues. The V end lost 4 bases, the J end lost 1 base, and 10 bases lay between the germline ends. The germline gives CDR1 SEHNR, CDR2 FQNEAQ (reference sequence). The CDR3 reads CASSSPTENTEAFF. CDR3 DNA sequence: TGTGCCAGCAGCTCTCCGACAGAGAACACTGAAGCTTTCTTT.

This clonotype occurred a few times. The chain joins TRBV27 to TRBJ2-7, with D uncertain. Germline V gene sequence: CDR1 MNHEY, CDR2 SMNVEV (reference sequence). Trimming stripped 0 bases from V and 3 bases from J, with 6 bases between. This CDR3 is 13 amino acids long. The CDR3 spells CASSLSEDYEQYF. The CDR3 bases are TGTGCCAGCAGTTTATCCGAAGACTACGAGCAGTACTTC.

At least ten counts were recorded for this clonotype. The chain is built from TRBV13 and TRBJ2-7, with D maybe TRBD1 (5 bases). V was trimmed by 5 bases and J by 0 bases, leaving 11 bases between them. The CDR3 consists of 14 residues. The germline V gene has CDR1 PRHDT and CDR2 FYEKMQ (reference sequence). The CDR3 is CASSGRQRSYEQYF. CDR3 bases: TGTGCCAGCAGCGGCCGACAGCGCTCCTACGAGCAGTACTTC.

V gene TRBV10-3 combines with J gene TRBJ2-7; tentative D call: TRBD2 (5 bases). The CDR3 loop spans 17 amino acids. CDR1 and CDR2 (germline): ENHRY, SYGVKD. V was pared by 0 bases and J by 2 bases, with 17 bases between. The chain's CDR3 is CAISESKSVLRAYEQYF. The CDR3 DNA sequence: TGTGCCATCAGTGAGTCGAAGTCGGTTTTGCGGGCCTACGAGCAGTACTTC.

The table lists this clonotype with a few counts. The chain carries TRBV6-2 or TRBV6-3 and TRBJ2-3; 8 positions match TRBD2. CDR3 length equals 17 residues. V trimming: 2 bases; J trimming: 0 bases; junction bases outside the gene matches: 7. Looked up from germline, CDR1 is MNHEY and CDR2 is SVGEGT. The CDR3: CASSYIPSGRSTDTQYF. The CDR3 DNA reads as TGTGCCAGCAGTTACATACCAAGCGGGAGAAGCACAGATACGCAGTATTTT.

This clonotype appeared a few times. The rearrangement joins TRBV20-1 to TRBJ1-4; D is possibly TRBD1 (5 bases). Germline CDR1 DFQATT, CDR2 SNEGSKA (reference sequence). The CDR3 length is 14 residues. V was cut by 0 bases and J by 8 bases, with 13 bases left in between. DNA of the CDR3: TGCAGTGCTAGAGATCTTTACAGGTCCGAAAAACTGTTTTTT. Its translation: CSARDLYRSEKLFF.

Notes on this clonotype: This may be a read error: a much more frequent sequence differs by one nucleotide. The chain carries TRBV7-8 and TRBJ2-3, with 14 bases matching TRBD2. CDR1 is SGHVS, CDR2 FQNEAQ, per germline. The CDR3 extends over 16 amino acids. The CDR3 bases are TGTGCCAGCAGCCTCAGACTAGCGGGGGGGGCAGATACGCAGTTTTTT. This encodes CASSLRLAGGADTQFF. The variable domain in full, completed from reference TRBV7-8 and TRBJ2-3, reads GAGVSQSPRYKVAKRGQDVALRCDPISGHVSLFWYQQALGQGPEFLTYFQNEAQLDKSGLPSDRFFAERPEGSVSTLKIQRTQQEDSAVYLCASSLRLAGGADTQFFGPGTRLTVL.

The chain recombines TRBV4-1 with TRBJ2-4; TRBD1 aligns across 8 bases. The V gene end was trimmed by 4 bases and the J gene end by 8 bases; junction bases not matched to a gene: 7. The CDR3 sequence is 14 residues long. Germline loops: CDR1 MGHRA, CDR2 YSYEKL. Written as DNA, the CDR3 is TGCGCCAGCAGCCTACGGACAGGGCCGGACATTCAGTACTTC. The encoded protein is CASSLRTGPDIQYF.

This clonotype was observed at least ten times. The chain recombines TRBV4-3 with TRBJ1-4, with D possibly matching TRBD1 (5 bases). Germline V gives CDR1 LGHNA, CDR2 YSLEER. The V end was cut by 1 base, the J end by 6 bases, with 12 bases between. The CDR3 sequence is 15 residues long. This CDR3 is CASSQGSRADEKLFF. The CDR3 DNA reads TGCGCCAGCAGCCAAGGTTCCAGGGCGGATGAAAAACTGTTTTTT.

This clonotype appeared many times. V is TRBV7-9 and J is TRBJ2-7, with 8 positions matching TRBD2. The CDR3 runs 16 residues. The V and J ends lost 2 bases and 3 bases, in that order; junction bases with no gene match: 9. The germline V gene has CDR1 SEHNR and CDR2 FQNEAQ (reference sequence). CDR3: CASSLMRGDPNYEQYF. The CDR3 coding sequence is TGTGCCAGCAGCTTAATGCGGGGGGACCCGAACTACGAGCAGTACTTC.

The rearrangement uses TRBV27 and TRBJ2-3; 9 bases line up with TRBD2. CDR3 size: 18 residues. V dropped 4 bases and J dropped 5; count of bases not matched to a gene: 16. The germline CDR1 and CDR2 sequences are MNHEY and SMNVEV (reference sequence). The CDR3 bases are TGTGCCAGCAGTTCCTATAATTTAGCAGCGGGGGGACGAGATACGCAGTATTTT. The encoded protein is CASSSYNLAAGGRDTQYF.

This clonotype is a singleton in its sample. The chain couples TRBV13 to TRBJ1-4; a possible D gene is TRBD1 (6 bases). The CDR3 runs to 16 residues. Germline V CDR1 and CDR2: PRHDT, FYEKMQ (reference sequence). V lost 8 bases to trimming and J lost 2 bases, with 18 bases between them. As DNA, the CDR3 is TGTGCCAGCGGCTCCACAGGGTCGGGGACTAATGAAAAACTGTTTTTT. This translates into CASGSTGSGTNEKLFF.

This clonotype was seen many times. The chain employs TRBV3-1 and TRBJ1-2; D not certain. The ends were cut back, 1 base at V and 2 bases at J, with 2 bases in the middle. CDR1 LGHDT and CDR2 YNNKEL come from the germline V gene (reference sequence). This CDR3 has 12 amino acids. The CDR3 protein is CASSQVNYGYTF. CDR3 sequence (DNA): TGTGCCAGCAGCCAAGTCAACTATGGCTACACCTTC. Combining the CDR3 with reference TRBV3-1 and TRBJ1-2 gives the whole variable domain DTAVSQTPKYLVTQMGNDKSIKCEQNLGHDTMYWYKQDSKKFLKIMFSYNNKELIINETVPNRFSPKSPDKAHLNLHINSLELGDSAVYFCASSQVNYGYTFGSGTRLTVV.

This clonotype showed up just a few times. The rearrangement joins TRBV20-1 to TRBJ2-4; a possible D gene is TRBD1 (6 bases). Germline V gene lookup returns CDR1 DFQATT and CDR2 SNEGSKA (reference sequence). CDR3 length: 17 residues. The V gene lost 0 bases and the J gene lost 8 bases, with 23 bases spanning the gap. The CDR3 here is CSARDLRSGEGWDIQYF. CDR3 DNA sequence: TGCAGTGCTAGAGATCTCAGGTCAGGGGAAGGATGGGACATTCAGTACTTC.

Comments on this clonotype: This may arise from a read error, as a much more abundant clone is one base away. The chain joins TRBV4-3 to TRBJ2-1, with 7 bases aligning to TRBD1. The CDR3 runs 15 residues. The V gene end was trimmed by 1 base and the J gene end by 10 bases; junction bases not matched to a gene: 10. CDR1 and CDR2 from the germline V gene are LGHNA and YSLEER. CDR3 sequence: CASSQGGGVGQEQFF. The CDR3 region has the DNA TGCGCCAGCAGCCAAGGTGGTGGCGTGGGACAGGAGCAGTTCTTC.

This clonotype was seen a few times. The chain uses TRBV30 and TRBJ2-3, with 7 bases aligning to TRBD1. Trimming cost V 2 bases and J 1 base; bases outside gene matches: 3. The CDR3 loop spans 14 amino acids. Per the germline V gene, CDR1 is GTSNPN and CDR2 is SVGIG (reference sequence). Written as DNA, the CDR3 is TGTGCCTGGAGTCTTGGACAGGGCACAGATACGCAGTATTTT. It yields the protein CAWSLGQGTDTQYF.

In its sample, this clonotype was seen a few times. The chain links TRBV6-2 or TRBV6-3 to TRBJ2-3; TRBD2 is a possible D gene (5 bases). V dropped 4 bases and J dropped 4 bases, with 15 bases sitting between them. This CDR3 has 15 residues. Germline V CDR1 and CDR2: MNHEY, SVGEGT. Here the CDR3 DNA reads TGTGCCAGCAGTTCTTTCCGGGAATACCCAGATACGCAGTATTTT. Translated, it gives CASSSFREYPDTQYF.

The rearrangement uses TRBV27 and TRBJ2-7; D gene unclear. V lost 8 bases and J lost 0, with 8 bases in between. This CDR3 spans 12 amino acids. CDR1 is MNHEY and CDR2 is SMNVEV in the germline V gene (reference sequence). The chain's CDR3 is CASGHRSYEQYF. The CDR3 DNA reads TGTGCCAGCGGGCACCGCTCCTACGAGCAGTACTTC.

The sample holds a few counts of this clonotype. The chain is built from TRBV6-5 and TRBJ2-3, with D hard to call. V shed 6 bases and J shed 1 base, with 11 bases lying between them. CDR3 length: 14 residues. Germline lookup yields CDR1 MNHEY and CDR2 SVGAGI. The CDR3, as DNA: TGTGCCAGCAGATCCTATGCTGGCACAGATACGCAGTATTTT. The encoded protein is CASRSYAGTDTQYF.